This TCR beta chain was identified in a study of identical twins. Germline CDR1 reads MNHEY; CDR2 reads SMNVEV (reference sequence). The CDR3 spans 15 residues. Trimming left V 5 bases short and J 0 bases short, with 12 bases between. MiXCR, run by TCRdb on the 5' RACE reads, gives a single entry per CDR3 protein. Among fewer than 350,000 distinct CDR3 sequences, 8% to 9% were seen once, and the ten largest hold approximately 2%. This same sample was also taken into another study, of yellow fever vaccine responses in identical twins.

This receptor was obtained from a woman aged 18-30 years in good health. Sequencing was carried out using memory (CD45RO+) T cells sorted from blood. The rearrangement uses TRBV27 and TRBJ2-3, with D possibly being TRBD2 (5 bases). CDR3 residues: CASSPSSLSTDTQYF. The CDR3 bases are TGTGCCAGCAGTCCTTCTAGCCTTAGCACAGATACGCAGTATTTT.